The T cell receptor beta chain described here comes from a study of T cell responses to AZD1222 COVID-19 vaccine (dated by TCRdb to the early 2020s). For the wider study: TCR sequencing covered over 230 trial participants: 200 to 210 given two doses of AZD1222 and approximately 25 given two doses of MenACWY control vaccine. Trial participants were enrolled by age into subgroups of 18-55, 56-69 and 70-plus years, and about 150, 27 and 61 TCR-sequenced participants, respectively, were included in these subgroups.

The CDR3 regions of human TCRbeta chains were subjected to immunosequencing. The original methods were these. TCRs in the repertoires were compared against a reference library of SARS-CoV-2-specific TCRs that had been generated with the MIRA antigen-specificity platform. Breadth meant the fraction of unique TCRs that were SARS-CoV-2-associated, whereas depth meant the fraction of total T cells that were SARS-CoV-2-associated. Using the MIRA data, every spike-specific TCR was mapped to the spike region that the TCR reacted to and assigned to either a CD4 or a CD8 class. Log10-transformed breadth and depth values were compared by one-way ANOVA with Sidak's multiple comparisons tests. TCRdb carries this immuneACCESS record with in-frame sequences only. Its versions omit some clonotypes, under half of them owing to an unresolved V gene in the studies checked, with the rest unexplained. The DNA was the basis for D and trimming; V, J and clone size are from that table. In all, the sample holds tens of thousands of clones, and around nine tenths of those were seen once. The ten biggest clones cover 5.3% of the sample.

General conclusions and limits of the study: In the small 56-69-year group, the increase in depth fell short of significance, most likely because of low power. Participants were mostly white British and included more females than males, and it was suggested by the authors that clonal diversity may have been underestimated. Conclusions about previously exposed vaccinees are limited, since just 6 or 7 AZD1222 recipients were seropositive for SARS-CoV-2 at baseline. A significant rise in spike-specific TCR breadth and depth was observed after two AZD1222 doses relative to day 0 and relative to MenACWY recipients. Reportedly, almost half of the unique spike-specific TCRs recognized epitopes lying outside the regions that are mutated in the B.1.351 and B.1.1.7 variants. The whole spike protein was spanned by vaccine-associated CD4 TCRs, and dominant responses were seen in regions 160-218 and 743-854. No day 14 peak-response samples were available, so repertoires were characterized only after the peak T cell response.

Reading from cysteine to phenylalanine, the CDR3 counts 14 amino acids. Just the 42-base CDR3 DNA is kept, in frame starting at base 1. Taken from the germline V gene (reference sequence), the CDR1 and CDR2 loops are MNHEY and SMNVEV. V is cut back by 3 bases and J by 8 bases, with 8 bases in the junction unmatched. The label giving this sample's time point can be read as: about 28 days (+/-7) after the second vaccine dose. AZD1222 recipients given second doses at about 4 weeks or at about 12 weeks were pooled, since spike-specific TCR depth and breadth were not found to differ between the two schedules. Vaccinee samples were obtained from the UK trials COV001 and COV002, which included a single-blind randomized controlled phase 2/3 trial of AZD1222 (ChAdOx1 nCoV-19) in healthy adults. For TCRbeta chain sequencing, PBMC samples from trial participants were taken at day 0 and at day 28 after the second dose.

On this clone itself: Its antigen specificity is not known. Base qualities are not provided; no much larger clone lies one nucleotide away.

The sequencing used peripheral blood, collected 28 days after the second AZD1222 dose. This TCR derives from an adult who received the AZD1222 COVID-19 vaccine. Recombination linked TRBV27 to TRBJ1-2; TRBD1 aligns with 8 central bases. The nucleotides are TGTGCCAGCAGTTTTCAGGGGGCGCTTGGAGGCTACACCTTC. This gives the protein CASSFQGALGGYTF.